The clone carrying this TCR beta chain appeared a single time. Using immunoSEQ multiplex PCR, the repertoire was profiled, and TCRdb retains in-frame clones only, with some absent. This sample yields about 83,000 clones, of which around nine tenths are seen a single time; approximately 0.25% belongs to the top ten. The data were taken from a study of technical replicates of blood from several donors. The CDR3 totals 15 residues. CDR1 is MNHEY and CDR2 is SVGAGI in the germline V gene. With V trimmed by 7 bases and J by 4 bases, 8 bases remained unmatched. The TCR sequence derives from a human donor in good health. Sequencing input: T cells isolated from PBMCs. The chain has TRBV6-5 and TRBJ2-5; 11 bases fit TRBD2. The CDR3: CASTDSGGARETQYF. CDR3 bases: TGTGCCAGCACCGATAGCGGGGGGGCCCGAGAGACCCAGTACTTC.